This record looks at one T cell receptor beta chain sequence and its context. This clone occurred a few times. No cognate antigen has been identified for it. Base quality data are lacking; no much larger clone is found one base away. This specimen belongs to a study of cytomegalovirus exposure and HLA in healthy donors (dated by TCRdb to about 2017). In the study overall: According to an earlier analysis of 450 to 650 of the donors, about 170 million T cells yielded roughly 110 million unique TCR beta sequences and approximately 300 Gb of sequence data. An early release that covered 640 HLA-typed donors contained around 300 gigabases of sequencing data and tens of millions of unique TCR sequences. Of the roughly 400 genotyped donors, approximately 80% fell in the genetic ancestry cluster associated with self-reported Caucasian donors. The study aimed to test whether cataloging public T cell receptors could reveal signatures of past pathogen exposure. The study profiled the T cell repertoires of fewer than 850 subjects by immunosequencing and related them to cytomegalovirus serostatus. Besides the first cohort of about 730 subjects, a separate validation cohort made up of 120 or so different subjects was used. To predict cytomegalovirus infection status, the study combined high-throughput TCR immunosequencing, statistical association of individual TCRs with disease status, and machine learning. A later analysis re-examined previously published TCR beta repertoires from 610 or so donors and added high-resolution HLA genotyping to investigate patterns of TCR occurrence. Rather than drawing on any new phenotypic data, the later analysis identified candidate immune exposures from TCR beta sequences and the way those sequences occurred across donors. An earlier analysis of several hundred of the donors used high-throughput TCR beta sequencing to judge whether each TCR beta V gene segment behaved as functional or pseudogenic. Alongside the repertoire data, information on donor age, sex, ethnicity and CMV serostatus was compiled. In a later genetic analysis, genome-wide SNP genotypes for about 55% of the 666 donors were used, and that subset was treated as a discovery cohort. Every discovery cohort repertoire had been produced on one sequencing platform. HLA typing covered class I and class II loci at four-digit resolution. Typing coverage varied by locus: roughly 620-640 donors for A, B, C, DRB1 and DQB1; roughly 510 for DQA1; 606 for DPA1; some 470 for DPB1. A few DR-DQ haplotypes were treated as single units for association and clustering because of strong linkage in the cohort. Across roughly 420 genotyped donors of the cohort, an average of approximately 220,000 unique TCR beta nucleotide sequences per donor were sequenced, and roughly a sixth of those sequences were non-productive. What the work shows at the level of the full study, not this receptor alone: In the study, approximately 160 TCR beta chains were listed as associated with cytomegalovirus. A later analysis reported that several top co-occurrence clusters appeared linked to parvovirus B19, influenza, CMV and Epstein-Barr virus. A cluster of highly shared sequence variants was judged likely to be a technical artifact of the sequencing pipeline. In vitro tests confirmed that a few of the cytomegalovirus-associated TCR beta chains recognize cytomegalovirus antigens. In this cohort, only TCR beta chains were sequenced, and detectable features were limited by the absence of alpha or paired-chain data. It was suggested by the authors that the approach could potentially be generalized to other disease states and immunological phenotypes. Because counts were too low, 15 or so rarely observed V segments, including chromosome 9 orphons, were excluded from the earlier analysis of some 590 of the donors. An earlier analysis of approximately 500 of the donors showed that most TCR beta V segments appeared in productive rearrangements either about 90% or about 30% of the time, which broadly matched IMGT annotations. In a later analysis, TCR association rates were found to vary across HLA loci, with the most associated TCRs seen for DRB1 alleles and the fewest for HLA-C alleles. The classifier was reported to diagnose cytomegalovirus status with high specificity and sensitivity in both the original and validation cohorts. In a later genetic analysis, a missense DCLRE1C variant was associated with V-gene and J-gene trimming of TCR beta chains, and the association was replicated in an independent cohort. Immune exposure information for the cohort was limited to CMV serostatus. Most CMV-associated TCR beta chains appeared to be HLA-restricted in a later analysis, and the HLA associations seemed to be driven largely by CMV exposure. Correlated functional status among segregating V segments might reflect linkage disequilibrium, but an unknown experimental factor could not be ruled out. A further reported finding was that TCR beta sequences accurately predicted the HLA-A and HLA-B alleles for most subjects in the first cohort. A later analysis associated about 17,000 TCR beta sequences with specific HLA alleles at a false discovery rate of 0.05. Because some donors lacked HLA typing at each locus, the association tests relied only on the typed subset. A later genetic analysis reported fewer N-insertions in productive TCRs among donors in an Asian-associated ancestry cluster than the roughly 700-donor mean. Because the 87-base-pair reads could not distinguish some IMGT-functional V segments, including TRBV6-2 and TRBV6-3, those segments were excluded. A later analysis found that HLA-associated TCR beta chains were more clonally expanded and had lower generation probabilities than equally common non-associated chains. Across donors, most TCR sequences were observed very rarely, whereas some public TCRs were present in many individuals. Presence/absence analyses assumed roughly uniform sequencing depth across donors, an assumption that may not hold. Assigning TCR associations to individual alleles was difficult when HLA alleles, especially DR and DQ, strongly co-occurred.

The library was obtained by the immunoSEQ multiplex PCR assay. For the multiplex PCR, a mixture combining 60 forward primers for TCR Vbeta segments and 13 reverse primers for TCR Jbeta segments was used. The CDR3 region of rearranged TCR beta genes was amplified from genomic DNA by a multiplex PCR assay. The amplified TCR beta libraries were sequenced on the Illumina HiSeq System as 87-base-pair reads. As for the authors' bioinformatics: Across the 500 to 750 repertoires, a later analysis counted approximately 83 million unique TCR beta chains, approximately 12 million of which were shared by at least two donors. Raw reads were error-corrected and collapsed into unique sequences by a nearest-neighbor algorithm in which closely related sequences were merged to remove PCR and sequencing errors. Alignment of CDR3 sequences to IMGT reference sequences was used to assign V, D and J gene segments. For a sequence to be retained, at least a six-nucleotide match to both a V gene segment and a J gene segment was required. A rearrangement counted as productive if the CDR3 had no stop codons and remained in frame with V and J, and every other rearrangement counted as non-productive. Following IMGT convention, CDR3 was defined as the stretch from the second conserved V-encoded cysteine up to the conserved J-encoded phenylalanine. In an earlier analysis of more than 550 of the donors, sequences lacking an unambiguous match to a single V gene segment were excluded. An earlier analysis of roughly 590 of the donors called V segments functional above 56.7% productive rearrangements and segregating when the between-donor standard deviation exceeded 5%. A statistical classification framework was developed to diagnose cytomegalovirus status using the catalog of TCR beta chain sequences. A later analysis assigned V and J genes by comparing TCR nucleotide sequences with IMGT/GENE-DB human TR gene sequences. A later analysis assigned CDR3 sequences and most-parsimonious VDJ recombination scenarios with the TCRdist pipeline. In a later analysis, each TCR beta chain was defined by its CDR3 amino acid sequence together with its V-gene family, and reads lacking a unique V-gene family were excluded. As a way to deal with suspected cross-contamination and a sequencing artifact, a later analysis dropped hundreds of nucleotide sequences that were highly shared and had low generation probability. A later analysis calculated a clonal expansion index for each public chain from normalized within-repertoire ranks of inferred template counts. A later analysis computed generation probabilities with a VDJ recombination model fitted to out-of-frame rearrangements, and checked the results against IGoR. A later analysis scored TCR-TCR, TCR-HLA and TCR-CMV co-occurrence with hypergeometric tests, applying a repertoire-size bias correction to TCR pairs. In a later analysis, false discovery rates were estimated by permuting HLA or CMV assignments 20 times. In a later analysis, co-occurring TCRs were grouped using DBSCAN, and TCRdist sequence similarity was added for clustering within HLA-allele-positive subsets. Co-occurrence clustering excluded repertoires with fewer than 30,000 or more than 120,000 public chains, plus five with anomalous nucleotide sharing. The clones in this table, taken by TCRdb from immuneACCESS, are in-frame only. Not every clone is retained; where verified, under half of the shortfall comes from an unresolved V gene, and the cause of the rest is unknown. V, J and clone size derive from that table, while D and trimming were established from the DNA sequence. In all, the sample holds approximately 210,000 clones, and roughly 82% of those were seen once. Approximately 6.5% of the sample belongs to the ten largest clones.

In total, 666 healthy bone marrow donors made up the cohort. All cohort members were sampled while nominally healthy, although unrecorded immune exposures were likely present. The donor tested CMV seropositive, placing the donor among the 250 to 350 seropositive members of the cohort. A peripheral blood sample was collected from each donor, and TCR beta sequencing was performed on peripheral blood mononuclear cells. The Qiagen DNeasy Blood Extraction Kit was used to extract genomic DNA from the blood cell samples. CDR1 and CDR2 are drawn from the germline V gene: MGHRA, YSYEKL. Trimming takes 4 bases off V and 14 bases off J; junction bases not matched to a gene: 4. CDR3 length: 13 amino acids, cysteine to phenylalanine. Just the 39-base CDR3 DNA is kept, in frame starting at base 1.

Sequences were obtained from PBMCs. This receptor was identified in a man in his forties in good health and CMV-seropositive. The chain employs TRBV4-1 and TRBJ2-1; 14 middle bases align to TRBD2. The CDR3 corresponds to CASSLRLAGGKFF. The DNA is as follows: TGCGCCAGCAGCCTTCGACTAGCGGGAGGGAAGTTCTTC.